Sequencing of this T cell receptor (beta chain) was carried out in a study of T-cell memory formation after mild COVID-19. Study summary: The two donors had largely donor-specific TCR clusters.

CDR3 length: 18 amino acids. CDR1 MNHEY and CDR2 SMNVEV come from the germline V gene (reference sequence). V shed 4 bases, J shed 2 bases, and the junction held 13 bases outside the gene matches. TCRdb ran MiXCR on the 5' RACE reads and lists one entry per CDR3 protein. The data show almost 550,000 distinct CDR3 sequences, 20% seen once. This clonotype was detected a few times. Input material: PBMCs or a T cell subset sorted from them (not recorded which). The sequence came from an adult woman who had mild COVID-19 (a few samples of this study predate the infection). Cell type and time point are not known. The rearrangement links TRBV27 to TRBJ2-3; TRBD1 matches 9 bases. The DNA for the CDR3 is TGTGCCAGCAGTTACGCGGACAGGGGAGTAGGGATCACAGATACGCAGTATTTT. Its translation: CASSYADRGVGITDTQYF.